The entry below describes one T cell receptor beta chain. TCRdb itself ran the RT-PCR reads through MiXCR, one entry per CDR3 protein. The table lists around 23,000 distinct CDR3 sequences, approximately 43% of them singletons. The length of the CDR3 is 15 residues. CDR1 is MGHRA and CDR2 is YSYEKL in the germline V gene. With 1 base removed from V and 10 bases from J, the gap between germline ends came to 16 bases. The entry originates in a study of patients and donors after allogeneic stem cell transplantation. The clonotype was recovered from a human donor who was either an allogeneic HSCT recipient or a stem cell or donor lymphocyte infusion donor (not recorded which). It is not recorded whose cells these are; they may come from a transplant donor. The chain uses TRBV4-1 and TRBJ1-4, with D unclear. Sequencing was carried out using blood, either unsorted or a sorted T cell fraction (not recorded which). CDR3 protein: CASSQGESGVRKLFF. Here the CDR3 DNA reads TGCGCCAGCAGCCAAGGCGAGTCCGGCGTTCGAAAACTGTTTTTT.